This TCR beta chain was sequenced during a study of technical replicates of blood from several donors. This clone was seen only a few times. Per the germline V gene, CDR1 is MNHEY and CDR2 is SMNVEV (reference sequence). The V and J ends lost 4 bases and 3 bases respectively, with 10 bases between them. This CDR3 has 13 amino acids. Profiled with immunoSEQ multiplex PCR; TCRdb holds only in-frame clones, not every one. The profile shows more than 65,000 clones, nearly 97% of them singletons. The J gene is TRBJ2-7, the V gene TRBV27; D is undetermined. The receptor was isolated from a human donor in good health. The sequencing input was T cells isolated from PBMCs. The CDR3 DNA is TGTGCCAGCAGTTCCCCACTAAACTACGAGCAGTACTTC. Amino acid sequence: CASSSPLNYEQYF.